Listed below are T cell receptor beta chains from one sample, sequenced in a study of blood T cell repertoires in COVID-19. Only in-frame clones appear in the TCRdb table, and some are missing; sequencing was by immunoSEQ multiplex PCR. The sample includes about 200,000 clones, about 84% of them seen just once. The sequenced sample was PBMCs or T cells enriched from blood (not recorded which). These TCRs come from a woman between 40 and 55 years old with acute COVID-19. The CDR3 runs from the conserved cysteine through the conserved F or W.

TRBV28	CASRAATSDYTDTQYF
TRBV7-3	CASSLITTNEQFF
TRBV6-2/TRBV6-3	CASSYSSYAGVYQETQYF
TRBV12-5	CASGRDDQPQHF
TRBV5-4	CASKEWGTDTQYF
TRBV14	CASSQEIGQIAGGYTF
TRBV28	CASSLSGADTQYF
TRBV5-1	CASRRVDGELFF
TRBV6-1	CASSEMSSYNSPLHF
TRBV28	CASSSPAGGAHYGYTF
TRBV7-2	CASSRSTSYNEQFF
TRBV28	CASSRQGTYEQYF
TRBV4-2	CASSQDVTGLDYTF
TRBV19	CASSISYDRLATGELFF
TRBV7-9	CASSLSQGNQPQHF
TRBV21-1	CASSKGPDRISGNTIYF
TRBV15	CATSRDPRTGSEKLFF
TRBV2	CASSQHRDTEAFF
TRBV7-9	CASSFGQAGDTQYF
TRBV6-5	CASSLSTGQRGYTF
TRBV4-3	CASSQEHFKTGGAYNEQFF
TRBV28	CASSLGVVNQPQHF
TRBV19	CASSIPGFTGELFF
TRBV29-1	CSVRSDTEAFF
TRBV7-9	CASSRGQNQPQHF
TRBV28	CASRATGALFEQYF
TRBV5-8	CASSLDAGRLFF
TRBV6-2/TRBV6-3	CASSYWAQGANEQYF
TRBV7-9	CASSLGSGTGGTEAFF
TRBV7-2	CASSFLAGGSSGANVLTF
TRBV28	CASSLYTYEQYF
TRBV25-1	CASRPEGRVTETQYF
TRBV2	CASSEWTGSPEAFF
TRBV19	CASSIGQGNSPLHF
TRBV19	CASSRRLAANNEQFF
TRBV28	CASSVTGGGKTQYF
TRBV19	CASSIDLTGSEQFF
TRBV4-3	CASSQVGGMGTDTQYF
TRBV27	CASSSISGISDYGYTF